These 19 T cell receptor beta chains were sequenced from one sample in a study of technical replicates of blood from a few donors. TCRdb's table, derived via immunoSEQ multiplex PCR, lists solely in-frame clones and lacks some. Of over 70,000 clones listed, about 96% are singletons. Sequences were obtained from T cells isolated from PBMCs. The receptor source for this set is a human donor in good health.

The V and J genes are TRBV19 and TRBJ2-7, with D possibly being TRBD1 (6 bases). This CDR3 region has 13 residues. V lost 6 bases and J 0 bases, leaving 9 bases between the germline ends. Germline V gene data show CDR1 as LNHDA and CDR2 as SQIVND (reference sequence). The chain's CDR3 is CASSTGPSYEQYF. The CDR3 region has the DNA TGTGCCAGTAGCACAGGGCCCTCCTACGAGCAGTACTTC.

The J gene is TRBJ2-3, the V gene TRBV2; a weak D match, TRBD1 (7 bases). Trimming shortened V by 9 bases and J by 2 bases, and 27 bases separated the two germline ends. Germline assignment: CDR1 SNHLY and CDR2 FYNNEI. The CDR3 loop spans 18 amino acids. The CDR3 nucleotides read TGTGCCAGGGCAATACCCAGGGGGGATGATGAAGACACAGATACGCAGTATTTT. The encoded protein is CARAIPRGDDEDTDTQYF. The variable domain in full, completed from reference TRBV2 and TRBJ2-3, reads EPEVTQTPSHQVTQMGQEVILRCVPISNHLYFYWYRQILGQKVEFLVSFYNNEISEKSEIFDDQFSVERPDGSNFTLKIRSTKLEDSAMYFCARAIPRGDDEDTDTQYFGPGTRLTVL.

This clone was recorded only once. The chain is built from TRBV27 and TRBJ2-7; 7 bases map to TRBD2. V lost 4 bases, J lost 0 bases, and 3 bases stayed unmatched. The CDR3 runs to 14 residues. Germline values: CDR1 MNHEY, CDR2 SMNVEV (reference sequence). The CDR3 reads CASSSTGGSYEQYF. DNA of the CDR3: TGTGCCAGCAGTTCCACGGGGGGCTCCTACGAGCAGTACTTC.

The chain links TRBV6-5 to TRBJ2-1; D remains ambiguous. Germline V gives CDR1 MNHEY, CDR2 SVGAGI. This CDR3 has 14 residues. V shed 8 bases and J shed 0 bases, with 11 bases lying between them. CDR3 bases: TGTGCCAGCGGGCAGCTTGGCTCCTACAATGAGCAGTTCTTC. It codes for CASGQLGSYNEQFF.

The chain is built from TRBV7-8 and TRBJ2-3, with D possibly matching TRBD2 (6 bases). The V and J ends lost 5 bases and 5 bases respectively, with 8 bases between them. Germline V lookup: CDR1 SGHVS, CDR2 FQNEAQ. The length of the CDR3 is 12 residues. The CDR3 region is CASSRREDTQYF. CDR3 coding DNA: TGTGCCAGCAGCCGGAGGGAAGATACGCAGTATTTT. Complete variable domain (other parts from reference TRBV7-8 and TRBJ2-3): GAGVSQSPRYKVAKRGQDVALRCDPISGHVSLFWYQQALGQGPEFLTYFQNEAQLDKSGLPSDRFFAERPEGSVSTLKIQRTQQEDSAVYLCASSRREDTQYFGPGTRLTVL.

This chain connects TRBV10-2 to TRBJ1-5; D is unclear. Germline assignment: CDR1 WSHSY and CDR2 SAAADI. This CDR3 is 13 amino acids long. V lost 0 bases, J lost 4 bases, and 4 bases lay in between. CDR3 region: CASSESRNQPQHF. CDR3 nucleotides: TGCGCCAGCAGTGAGTCGAGGAATCAGCCCCAGCATTTT.

This chain links TRBV7-3 with TRBJ2-2, with 9 bases lining up with TRBD2. Germline values: CDR1 SGHTA, CDR2 FQGTGA. The CDR3 sequence is 15 residues long. The V and J ends lost 2 bases and 6 bases, in that order; junction bases with no gene match: 4. In nucleotides, the CDR3 is TGTGCCAGCAGCTTAGGAGCGGGGGGCCCCGGGGAGCTGTTTTTT. Translated, it gives CASSLGAGGPGELFF.

The chain carries TRBV7-9 and TRBJ2-7, with TRBD1 as a possible D gene (5 bases). This CDR3 contains 14 residues. With 5 bases removed from V and 2 bases from J, the gap between germline ends came to 13 bases. From germline, CDR1 is SEHNR and CDR2 FQNEAQ (reference sequence). The CDR3 DNA reads TGTGCCAGCAGCCCGCCCCTACAGGCCTACGAGCAGTACTTC. It encodes CASSPPLQAYEQYF.

The rearrangement links TRBV2 to TRBJ1-5; 9 positions agree with TRBD1. This CDR3 spans 16 amino acids. V shed 5 bases and J 3 bases; nucleotides not matched to a gene: 8. CDR1 and CDR2 (germline): SNHLY, FYNNEI. CDR3 DNA: TGTGCCAGCAGTTCTACAGGGGGCCTTTCCAATCAGCCCCAGCATTTT. Translated: CASSSTGGLSNQPQHF.

The gene calls are TRBV7-9 and TRBJ2-5; tentative D call: TRBD1 (6 bases). V was shortened by 1 base and J by 1 base, with 7 bases between the two germline ends. The CDR3 consists of 14 residues. Germline V gene lookup returns CDR1 SEHNR and CDR2 FQNEAQ (reference sequence). CDR3 loop: CASSLGTVQETQYF. CDR3 DNA sequence: TGTGCCAGCAGCTTAGGGACAGTCCAAGAGACCCAGTACTTC. Variable domain in full (rest from reference TRBV7-9 and TRBJ2-5): DTGVSQNPRHKITKRGQNVTFRCDPISEHNRLYWYRQTLGQGPEFLTYFQNEAQLEKSRLLSDRFSAERPKGSFSTLEIQRTEQGDSAMYLCASSLGTVQETQYFGPGTRLLVL.

The chain joins TRBV6-5 to TRBJ2-2; D is perhaps TRBD1 (6 bases). Germline assignment: CDR1 MNHEY and CDR2 SVGAGI. Trimming cost V 6 bases and J 3 bases, with 14 bases left between them. The CDR3 is 15 residues long. CDR3 residues: CASSPQGRDTGELFF. In DNA, the CDR3 is TGTGCCAGCAGCCCACAGGGACGTGACACCGGGGAGCTGTTTTTT.

V is TRBV2 and J is TRBJ2-5, with D maybe TRBD1 (6 bases). Germline lookup yields CDR1 SNHLY and CDR2 FYNNEI. This CDR3 is built from 12 residues. V was cut by 11 bases and J by 1 base, with 11 bases left in between. The chain's CDR3 is CAGGGTQETQYF. The CDR3 region has the DNA TGTGCCGGTGGGGGCACCCAAGAGACCCAGTACTTC.

V and J are TRBV9 and TRBJ2-1; 13 bases are a match to TRBD2. CDR1 is SGDLS and CDR2 is YYNGEE in the germline V gene. V was pared by 8 bases and J by 6 bases, with 5 bases of the junction left unmatched. The CDR3 extends over 14 amino acids. DNA for the CDR3: TGTGCCAGTAGAACTAGCGGGAGGGCCAATGAGCAGTTCTTC. It codes for CASRTSGRANEQFF.

The chain combines TRBV28 with TRBJ2-1; tentatively, D is TRBD2 (5 bases). The CDR3 sequence is 15 residues long. Germline V lookup: CDR1 MDHEN, CDR2 SYDVKM. V gave up 6 bases and J gave up 0 bases, with 12 bases separating them. This CDR3 reads CASSRGPGSYNEQFF. For the CDR3, the DNA is TGTGCCAGCAGCCGGGGTCCCGGCTCCTACAATGAGCAGTTCTTC.

This clone was recorded only once. Other DNA variants within this sample encode the same CDR3. The chain links TRBV7-9 to TRBJ1-5, with 7 positions matching TRBD1. Germline CDR1 reads SEHNR; CDR2 reads FQNEAQ (reference sequence). The CDR3 length is 14 residues. V lost 1 base, J lost 7 bases, and 4 bases stayed unmatched. In DNA form, the CDR3 reads TGTGCCAGCAGCTTAGGACAGGGTGAACAGCCCCAGCATTTT. As protein: CASSLGQGEQPQHF.

The chain links TRBV20-1 to TRBJ2-5; no clear D gene. The CDR3 has 11 residues. Germline values: CDR1 DFQATT, CDR2 SNEGSKA (reference sequence). V was pared by 3 bases and J by 2 bases, with 4 bases between. The CDR3 bases are TGCAGTGCTAGTCGTCAAGAGACCCAGTACTTC. It yields the protein CSASRQETQYF.

This rearrangement joins TRBV5-4 to TRBJ1-1; possible D gene TRBD1, 5 bases. Between the trimmed V and J ends, which lost 1 base and 0 bases, there was a span of 16 bases. The CDR3 runs to 17 residues. Per germline, CDR1 SGHNT and CDR2 YYREEE (reference sequence). The CDR3 protein is CASSLHGRAILNTEAFF. CDR3 nucleotide sequence: TGTGCCAGCAGCTTGCATGGCAGGGCAATCCTGAACACTGAAGCTTTCTTT.

V and J are TRBV7-2 and TRBJ2-2; 10 nucleotides align to TRBD2. This CDR3 has 16 amino acids. The germline V gene has CDR1 SGHTA and CDR2 FQGNSA. With V trimmed by 5 bases and J by 0 bases, 3 bases remained unmatched. CDR3 loop: CASSRTSGANTGELFF. CDR3 nucleotides: TGTGCCAGCAGCAGGACTAGCGGAGCGAACACCGGGGAGCTGTTTTTT.

This clone is a singleton in its sample. The chain uses TRBV9 and TRBJ1-2; D gene ambiguous. There are 15 residues in the CDR3. Per germline, CDR1 SGDLS and CDR2 YYNGEE. V dropped 4 bases and J dropped 8 bases, with 21 bases sitting between them. The CDR3 protein is CASSPRGGYMGGYTF. CDR3 nucleotides: TGTGCCAGCAGCCCCCGGGGAGGGTACATGGGAGGCTACACCTTC.